The entry that follows covers one T cell receptor (beta chain) sequence. The entry originates in a study of CDR3 diversity in severe acne. TCRdb recomputed calls from the PCR reads with MiXCR, one row per CDR3 protein. The data contain under 95,000 distinct CDR3 sequences, roughly 52% of them singletons. The sample consisted of blood. This clonotype was sampled from a male donor in good health, serving as a control.

The CDR3 nucleotides are TGTGCCAGCAGTTCTGACAGGGGGCGAGAGACCCAGTACTTC. The encoded protein is CASSSDRGRETQYF. This chain joins TRBV6-5 and TRBJ2-5; 10 nucleotides match TRBD1. Germline CDR1 and CDR2: MNHEY and SVGAGI. Germline trimming cut 4 bases from V and 4 bases from J; bases unmatched to any gene: 3. This CDR3 is built from 14 residues.